The source of this TCR beta chain is a study of CD8 T cells in ankylosing spondylitis. Study-level results: In ankylosing spondylitis patients, matched synovial fluid reportedly showed significant enrichment of disease-linked clones. CD8+ by phenotype, disease-linked clones were relatively rare in peripheral blood.

In its sample, this clonotype was seen many times. Its antigen remains unidentified. TCRdb used MiXCR to reprocess the 5' RACE reads, holding one entry per CDR3 protein. The data hold 100,000 to 150,000 distinct CDR3 sequences, with approximately 9.7% observed a single time. Sample: blood, either unsorted or a sorted T cell fraction (not recorded which). The TCR sequence derives from a male donor with ankylosing spondylitis or in good health (not recorded which).

DNA for the CDR3: TGCAGTGCTAGAATTGGTGAGGGGGGAGAGACCCAGTACTTC. It translates to CSARIGEGGETQYF. The genes are TRBV20-1 and TRBJ2-5, with D perhaps being TRBD1 or TRBD2 (6 bases each). The V end lost 2 bases, the J end lost 4 bases, and 14 bases lay between the germline ends. This CDR3 has 14 amino acids. Per germline, CDR1 DFQATT and CDR2 SNEGSKA (reference sequence).